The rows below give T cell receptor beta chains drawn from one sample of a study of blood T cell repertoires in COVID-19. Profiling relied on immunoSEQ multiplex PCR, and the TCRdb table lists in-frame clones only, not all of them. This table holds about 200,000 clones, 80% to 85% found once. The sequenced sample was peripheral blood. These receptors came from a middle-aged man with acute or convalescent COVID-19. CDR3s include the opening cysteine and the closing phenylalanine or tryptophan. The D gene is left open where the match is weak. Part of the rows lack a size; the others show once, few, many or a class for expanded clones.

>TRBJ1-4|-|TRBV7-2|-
CASSPSRQATNEKLFF
TGTGCCAGCAGCCCGTCCCGACAGGCAACTAATGAAAAACTGTTTTTT
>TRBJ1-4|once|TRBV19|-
CASSARTQPEKLFF
TGTGCCAGTAGTGCACGAACTCAACCGGAAAAACTGTTTTTT
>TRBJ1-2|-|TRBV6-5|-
CASRITLVGAGGYTF
TGTGCCAGCAGAATAACCCTCGTAGGGGCCGGTGGCTACACCTTC
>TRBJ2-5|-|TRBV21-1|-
CAGPRGGSQYF
TGTGCCGGCCCCCGCGGGGGGTCCCAGTACTTC
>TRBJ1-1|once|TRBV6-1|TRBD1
CASSETTGSDTEAFF
TGTGCCAGCAGTGAAACGACAGGGTCGGACACTGAAGCTTTCTTT
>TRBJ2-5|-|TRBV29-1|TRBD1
CSALQTGGLETQYF
TGCAGCGCACTTCAGACAGGGGGTTTGGAGACCCAGTACTTC
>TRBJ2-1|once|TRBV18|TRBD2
CASSPRGLAGVNEQFF
TGTGCCAGCTCACCAAGGGGACTAGCGGGAGTCAATGAGCAGTTCTTC
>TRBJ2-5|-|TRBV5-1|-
CASSPAAGIETQYF
TGCGCCAGCAGCCCAGCCGCAGGGATAGAGACCCAGTACTTC
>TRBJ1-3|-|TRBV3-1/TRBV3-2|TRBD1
CASSSDRASGNTIYF
TGTGCCAGCAGCTCCGACAGGGCGTCGGGAAACACCATATATTTT
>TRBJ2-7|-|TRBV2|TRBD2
CASSPSLSGSGSYEQYF
TGTGCCAGCAGCCCCTCCCTAAGCGGGAGCGGCTCCTACGAGCAGTACTTC
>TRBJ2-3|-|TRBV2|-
CASTPGDPADTQYF
TGTGCCAGCACCCCGGGGGACCCTGCAGATACGCAGTATTTT
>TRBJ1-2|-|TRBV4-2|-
CASSQDLEGRVGYTF
TGTGCCAGCAGCCAAGATTTGGAGGGCAGGGTCGGCTACACCTTC
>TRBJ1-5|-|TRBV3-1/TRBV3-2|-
CASSQGGFGAQHF
TGTGCCAGCAGCCAAGGAGGATTCGGGGCCCAGCATTTT
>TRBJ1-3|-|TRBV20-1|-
CSASSATGNTIYF
TGCAGTGCTAGTAGCGCTACCGGAAACACCATATATTTT
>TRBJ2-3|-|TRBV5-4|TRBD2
CASSLWGEGLGDTQYF
TGTGCCAGCAGCTTGTGGGGGGAGGGCCTTGGAGATACGCAGTATTTT
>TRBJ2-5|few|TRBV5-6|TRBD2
CASSGASGRGPRVETQYF
TGTGCCAGCAGCGGGGCTAGCGGGAGGGGGCCCCGGGTGGAGACCCAGTACTTC
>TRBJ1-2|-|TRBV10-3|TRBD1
CAIRTGGSYGYTF
TGTGCCATCAGGACAGGGGGCAGCTATGGCTACACCTTC
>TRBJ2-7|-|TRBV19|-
CASTGSKWAEQYF
TGTGCCAGTACCGGTTCCAAGTGGGCCGAGCAGTACTTC
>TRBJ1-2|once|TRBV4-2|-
CASSQARGDYTF
TGTGCCAGCAGCCAAGCTCGAGGAGACTACACCTTC
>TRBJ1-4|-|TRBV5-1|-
CASSLTVKNEKLFF
TGCGCCAGCAGCTTGACAGTAAAAAATGAAAAACTGTTTTTT
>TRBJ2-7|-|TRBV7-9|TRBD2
CASSFGRAAYEQYF
TGTGCCAGCAGCTTCGGGAGGGCGGCGTACGAGCAGTACTTC
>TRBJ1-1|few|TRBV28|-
CASSPGRGVRGNTEAFF
TGTGCCAGCAGCCCGGGGCGCGGGGTTCGGGGAAACACTGAAGCTTTCTTT
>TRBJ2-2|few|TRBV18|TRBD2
CATLTWLREVFGELFF
TGTGCCACCCTCACCTGGTTGCGGGAGGTCTTCGGGGAGCTGTTTTTT
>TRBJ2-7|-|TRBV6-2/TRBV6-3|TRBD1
CASSRGTGGEQYF
TGTGCCAGCAGTCGAGGGACAGGGGGCGAGCAGTACTTC
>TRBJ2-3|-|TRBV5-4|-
CASSPGLREVEDTQYF
TGTGCCAGCAGCCCTGGGCTTAGGGAGGTTGAAGATACGCAGTATTTT
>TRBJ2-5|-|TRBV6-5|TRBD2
CASDDLRGAETQYF
TGTGCCAGCGATGACCTGCGGGGGGCAGAGACCCAGTACTTC
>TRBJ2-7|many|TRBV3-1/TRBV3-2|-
CASSPGDRTYEQYF
TGTGCCAGCAGCCCAGGGGATAGGACCTACGAGCAGTACTTC
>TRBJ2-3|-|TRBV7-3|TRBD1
CASSSTGGRADTQYF
TGTGCCAGCAGCTCTACAGGGGGCCGGGCAGATACGCAGTATTTT
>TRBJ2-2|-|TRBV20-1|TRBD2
CSASSGMDANTGELFF
TGCAGTGCTAGTAGCGGGATGGACGCGAACACCGGGGAGCTGTTTTTT
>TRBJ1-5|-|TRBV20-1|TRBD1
CSASPQGIEPQHF
TGCAGTGCTAGTCCACAGGGGATTGAGCCCCAGCATTTT
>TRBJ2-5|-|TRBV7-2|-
CASSLTARGEETQYF
TGTGCCAGCAGCTTAACGGCCCGGGGTGAAGAGACCCAGTACTTC
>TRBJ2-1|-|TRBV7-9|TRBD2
CASSVTSGRAELYNEQFF
TGTGCCAGCAGCGTGACTAGCGGGAGGGCCGAATTATACAATGAGCAGTTCTTC
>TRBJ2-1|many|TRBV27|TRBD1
CASSPGTAASNEQFF
TGTGCCAGCAGTCCAGGGACAGCCGCCTCCAATGAGCAGTTCTTC
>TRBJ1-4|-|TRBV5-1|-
CASSLVEGPEKLFF
TGCGCCAGCAGCTTGGTTGAGGGTCCCGAAAAACTGTTTTTT
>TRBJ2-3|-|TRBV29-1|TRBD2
CSVEIPTGGPDTQYF
TGCAGCGTTGAGATTCCAACGGGAGGGCCAGATACGCAGTATTTT
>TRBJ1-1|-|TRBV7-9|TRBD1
CASRGGQGGTEAFF
TGTGCCAGCAGGGGTGGACAGGGGGGCACTGAAGCTTTCTTT
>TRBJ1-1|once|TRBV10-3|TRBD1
CAISELGQAEAFF
TGTGCCATCAGTGAGCTAGGACAGGCTGAAGCTTTCTTT